Listed below are T cell receptor beta chains from one sample, sequenced in a study of cytomegalovirus exposure and HLA in healthy donors. Using immunoSEQ multiplex PCR, the repertoire was profiled, and TCRdb retains in-frame clones only, with some absent. The sample comprises about 160,000 clones, around four fifths of which are singletons, and 9% to 10% rests with the top ten. The sequenced sample consisted of PBMCs. Source of these receptors: a man aged 18-30 years in good health and CMV-seropositive. Each CDR3 is given with its conserved first and last residue. Fields, in order: clone size, V gene, J gene, D gene, CDR3 DNA, CDR3 protein. The D gene is left open where the match is weak. Clone size is not always given. Where it is, it says once, few, many or a class for expanded clones.

>NA|TRBV5-1|TRBJ1-1|NA
TGCGCCAGCAGCTTGATCGAGGTGAGAAGGACTGAAGCTTTCTTT
CASSLIEVRRTEAFF
>NA|TRBV27|TRBJ1-5|TRBD1
TGTGCCAGCAGTCGTCGGGAACCGGGACAGAATTATCAGCCCCAGCATTTT
CASSRREPGQNYQPQHF
>NA|TRBV6-6|TRBJ2-7|NA
TGTGCCAGCAGTTACTCTGGCGGATCTTCCTACGAGCAGTACTTC
CASSYSGGSSYEQYF
>once|TRBV6-1|TRBJ1-5|NA
TGTGCCAGCAGTGAAGCTCCAGGAGGGGTCAATCAGCCCCAGCATTTT
CASSEAPGGVNQPQHF
>NA|TRBV11-2|TRBJ2-7|TRBD1
TGTGCCAGCAGCACAGGGGACAGCAGATACGAGCAGTACTTC
CASSTGDSRYEQYF
>NA|TRBV11-2|TRBJ2-7|TRBD1
TGTGCCAGCAGCTTCGGGACAGGGAGCTACGAGCAGTACTTC
CASSFGTGSYEQYF
>NA|TRBV6-5|TRBJ2-1|TRBD2
TGTGCCAGCAGACACCTAGCGGGCGATTACAATGAGCAGTTCTTC
CASRHLAGDYNEQFF
>NA|TRBV6-5|TRBJ2-7|TRBD1
TGTGCCAGCTCGACAGGGGAGAGCGGCGAGCAGTACTTC
CASSTGESGEQYF
>NA|TRBV7-9|TRBJ2-5|TRBD1
TGTGCCAGCAGCTTAGGGACAGGGGTTGCAGAGACCCAGTACTTC
CASSLGTGVAETQYF
>NA|TRBV18|TRBJ1-5|NA
TGTGCCAGCTCCACGGGACTCCATCAGCCCCAGCATTTT
CASSTGLHQPQHF
>NA|TRBV4-1|TRBJ2-1|NA
TGCGCCAGCAGCCAAGAGTGGAGCTCCTACAATGAGCAGTTCTTC
CASSQEWSSYNEQFF
>NA|TRBV18|TRBJ1-4|NA
TGTGCCAGCTCCATACAGGGTACCGCAACTAATGAAAAACTGTTTTTT
CASSIQGTATNEKLFF